What follows are 8 T cell receptor beta chains derived from one specimen sequenced in a study of post-analysis software for immune sequencing data. Whole-study findings and limits: The study found TRBV5-6, TRBV5-1 and TRBV20-1 among five TRBV segments more frequent in patients than controls.

These TCRs' antigens remain unknown. Unique molecular identifiers tagged the TCR beta cDNA libraries. MiXCR, applied by TCRdb to the PCR reads, yields one record per CDR3 protein. The data contain roughly 620,000 distinct CDR3 sequences, about 40% of them singletons. What was sequenced was blood. The receptors stem from a girl under 18 with multiple sclerosis.

This rearrangement joins TRBV28 to TRBJ1-2; 7 nucleotides match TRBD1. Germline trimming cut 4 bases from V and 8 bases from J; bases unmatched to any gene: 7. This CDR3 contains 13 residues. Germline V CDR1 and CDR2: MDHEN, SYDVKM. CDR3 sequence (DNA): TGTGCCAGCAGTTCACCACAGGGGAACGGCTACACCTTC. This gives the protein CASSSPQGNGYTF.

The chain carries TRBV29-1 and TRBJ1-2, with 7 nucleotides matching TRBD1. Germline CDR1 reads SQVTM; CDR2 reads ANQGSEA. The CDR3 has 13 residues. The ends lost 4 bases at V and 7 bases at J; junction bases unmatched: 9. The CDR3 nucleotides read TGCAGCGTTGGGACAGGAAGCGCAGGTGGCTACACCTTC. Protein sequence: CSVGTGSAGGYTF.

The chain joins TRBV5-6 to TRBJ2-5; D ambiguous. The end of the DNA fits TRBJ2-7 better, so the J call may be wrong. From germline, CDR1 is SGHDT and CDR2 YYEEEE. The CDR3 covers 14 residues. As DNA, the CDR3 is TGTGCCAGCAGCCTGGGCCCTTCGGGCGGCGAGCAGTACTTC. Protein product: CASSLGPSGGEQYF.

Note on this clonotype: An end of the junction differs from the germline gene, which may be a read error. The chain couples TRBV3-1 to TRBJ2-5, with 9 bases matching TRBD2. The CDR3 contains 14 residues. Germline V gives CDR1 LGHDT, CDR2 YNNKEL (reference sequence). In DNA form, the CDR3 reads TGTGCCGGCAGCCAAGTGGGACTAGCCCAGGAGCAGTACTTC. Translating gives CAGSQVGLAQEQYF.

The chain recombines TRBV20-1 with TRBJ2-7, with D possibly TRBD2 on 7 matching bases. Germline lookup yields CDR1 DFQATT and CDR2 SNEGSKA (reference sequence). The V end was cut by 0 bases, the J end by 1 base, with 10 bases between. The CDR3 is 14 residues long. CDR3 region: CSAREGGGSYEQYF. The CDR3 nucleotides are TGCAGTGCTAGAGAGGGAGGGGGTTCCTACGAGCAGTACTTC.

This clonotype occurred a few times. The V call is TRBV29-1, the J call TRBJ1-2; maybe TRBD1 (5 bases). This CDR3 comprises 15 residues. Germline V CDR1 and CDR2: SQVTM, ANQGSEA. V was cut by 2 bases and J by 1 base, with 14 bases left in between. This CDR3 is CSVEPRQQSNYGYTF. CDR3 sequence (DNA): TGCAGCGTTGAACCAAGACAGCAAAGTAACTATGGCTACACCTTC.

The table lists this clonotype with a count of one. V usage is TRBV30 and J usage is TRBJ2-1; D gene ambiguous. CDR1 and CDR2 (germline): GTSNPN, SVGIG (reference sequence). This CDR3 contains 14 residues. The V and J ends lost 3 bases and 4 bases respectively, with 13 bases between them. CDR3 region: CAWRGKGPYNEQFF. The CDR3 nucleotides read TGTGCCTGGAGGGGTAAAGGCCCGTACAATGAGCAGTTCTTC. The full variable domain, its missing parts supplied by reference TRBV30 and TRBJ2-1, is SQTIHQWPATLVQPVGSPLSLECTVEGTSNPNLYWYRQAAGRGLQLLFYSVGIGQISSEVPQNLSASRPQDRQFILSSKKLLLSDSGFYLCAWRGKGPYNEQFFGPGTRLTVL.

This clonotype was observed a few times. CDR3 DNA: TGTGCCAGCAGTTGGCGGTTCCACGAGCAGTACTTC. The encoded protein is CASSWRFHEQYF. J is TRBJ2-7 and V is TRBV12-3 or TRBV12-4; unclear D gene. This CDR3 has 12 residues. V shed 4 bases and J shed 5 bases, with 9 bases lying between them.